Sequencing of this TCR beta chain was carried out in a study of blood T cell repertoires in COVID-19. Trimming at V came to 8 bases and at J to 5 bases, leaving 16 bases not matched to a gene. Germline lookup yields CDR1 KGHSH and CDR2 LQKENI. CDR3 length equals 16 residues. Sequencing was performed with immunoSEQ multiplex PCR; in TCRdb, only in-frame clones are kept and a portion is missing. The sample has tens of thousands of clones; 85% to 90% are singletons. The chain links TRBV18 to TRBJ2-7; 9 positions match TRBD1. This TCR was sampled from a woman of 80 years or more with active or convalescent COVID-19. The source material was peripheral blood. The CDR3 nucleotides read TGTGCCAGCACCCACAGCTTACAGGGGGCGAGCGACGAGCAGTACTTC. Translating it yields CASTHSLQGASDEQYF.